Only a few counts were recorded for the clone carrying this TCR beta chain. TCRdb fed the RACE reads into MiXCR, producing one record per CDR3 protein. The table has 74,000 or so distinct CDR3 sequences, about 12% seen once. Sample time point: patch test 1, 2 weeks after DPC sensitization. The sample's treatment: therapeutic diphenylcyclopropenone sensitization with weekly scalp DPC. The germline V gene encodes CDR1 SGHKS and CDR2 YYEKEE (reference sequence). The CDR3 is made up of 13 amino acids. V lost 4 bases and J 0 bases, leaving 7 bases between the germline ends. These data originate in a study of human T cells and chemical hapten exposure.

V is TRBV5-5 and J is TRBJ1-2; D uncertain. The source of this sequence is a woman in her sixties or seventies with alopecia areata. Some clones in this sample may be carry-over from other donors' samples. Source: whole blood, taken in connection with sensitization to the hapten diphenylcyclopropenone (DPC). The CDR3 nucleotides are TGTGCCAGCAGCCAGGAGGCTAACTATGGCTACACCTTC. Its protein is CASSQEANYGYTF.